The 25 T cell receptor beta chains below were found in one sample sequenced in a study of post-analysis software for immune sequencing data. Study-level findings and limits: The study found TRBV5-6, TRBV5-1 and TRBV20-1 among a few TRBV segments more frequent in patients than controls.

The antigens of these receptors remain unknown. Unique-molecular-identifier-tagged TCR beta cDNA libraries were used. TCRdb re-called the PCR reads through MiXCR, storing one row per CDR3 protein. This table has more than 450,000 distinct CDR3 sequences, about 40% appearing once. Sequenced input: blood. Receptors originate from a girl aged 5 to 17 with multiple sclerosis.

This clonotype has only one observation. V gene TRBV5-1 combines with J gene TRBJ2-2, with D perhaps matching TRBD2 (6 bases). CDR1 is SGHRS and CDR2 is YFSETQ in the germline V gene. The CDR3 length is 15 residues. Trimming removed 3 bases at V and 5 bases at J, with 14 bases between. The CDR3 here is CASSSGDLTTGELFF. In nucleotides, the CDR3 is TGCGCCAGCAGCTCGGGGGACTTAACTACCGGGGAGCTGTTTTTT.

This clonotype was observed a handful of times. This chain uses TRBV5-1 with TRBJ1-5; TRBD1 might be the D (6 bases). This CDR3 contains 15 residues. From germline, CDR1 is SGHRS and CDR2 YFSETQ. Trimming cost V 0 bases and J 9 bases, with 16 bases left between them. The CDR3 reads CASSLEAGAQGPQHF. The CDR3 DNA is TGCGCCAGCAGCTTGGAGGCAGGGGCACAAGGGCCCCAGCATTTT. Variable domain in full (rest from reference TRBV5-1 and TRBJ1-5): KAGVTQTPRYLIKTRGQQVTLSCSPISGHRSVSWYQQTPGQGLQFLFEYFSETQRNKGNFPGRFSGRQFSNSRSEMNVSTLELGDSALYLCASSLEAGAQGPQHFGDGTRLSIL.

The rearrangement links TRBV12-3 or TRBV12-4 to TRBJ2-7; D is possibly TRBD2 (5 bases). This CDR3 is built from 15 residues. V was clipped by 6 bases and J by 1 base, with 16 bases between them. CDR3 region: CASSFSGTKSYEQYF. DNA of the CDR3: TGTGCCAGCAGCTTCTCGGGAACGAAATCCTACGAGCAGTACTTC.

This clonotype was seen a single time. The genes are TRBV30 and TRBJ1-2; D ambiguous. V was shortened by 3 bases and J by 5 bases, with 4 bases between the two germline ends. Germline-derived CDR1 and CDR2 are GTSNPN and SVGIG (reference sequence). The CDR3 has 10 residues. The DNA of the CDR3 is TGTGCCTGGAGCTCTTATGGCTACACCTTC. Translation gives CAWSSYGYTF.

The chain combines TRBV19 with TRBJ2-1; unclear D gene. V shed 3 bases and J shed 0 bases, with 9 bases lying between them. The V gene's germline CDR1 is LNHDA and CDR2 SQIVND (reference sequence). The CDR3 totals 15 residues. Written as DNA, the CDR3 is TGTGCCAGTAGTATGGATCCTCGCTCCTACAATGAGCAGTTCTTC. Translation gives CASSMDPRSYNEQFF.

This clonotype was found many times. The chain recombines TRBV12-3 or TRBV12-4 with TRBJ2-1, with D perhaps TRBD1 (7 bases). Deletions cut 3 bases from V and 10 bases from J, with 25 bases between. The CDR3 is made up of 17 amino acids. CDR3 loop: CASSLFQGVADLREQFF. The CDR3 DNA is TGTGCCAGCAGTTTGTTTCAGGGGGTAGCGGACCTGCGCGAGCAGTTCTTC.

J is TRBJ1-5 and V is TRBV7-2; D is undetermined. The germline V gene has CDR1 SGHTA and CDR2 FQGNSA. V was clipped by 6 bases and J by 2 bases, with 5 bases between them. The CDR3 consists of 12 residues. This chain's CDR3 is CASRNGNQPQHF. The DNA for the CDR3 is TGTGCCAGCAGAAACGGCAATCAGCCCCAGCATTTT.

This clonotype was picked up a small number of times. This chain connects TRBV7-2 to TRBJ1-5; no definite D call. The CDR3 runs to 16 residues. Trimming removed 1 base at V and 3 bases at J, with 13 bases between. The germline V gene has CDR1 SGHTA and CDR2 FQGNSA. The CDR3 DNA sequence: TGTGCCAGCAGCTTAGTAGTGACGCCCATCAATCAGCCCCAGCATTTT. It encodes CASSLVVTPINQPQHF.

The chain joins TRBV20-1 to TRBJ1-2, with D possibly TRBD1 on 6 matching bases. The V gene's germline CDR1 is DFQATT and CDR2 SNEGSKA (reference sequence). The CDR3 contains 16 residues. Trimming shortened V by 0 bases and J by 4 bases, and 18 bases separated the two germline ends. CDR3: CSARDRYSRGAYGYTF. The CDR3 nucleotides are TGCAGTGCTAGAGATAGATACTCCAGGGGAGCCTATGGCTACACCTTC.

DNA of the CDR3: TGTGCCACCAGTGATTTGCAGCGGGAGAGGAATGAGCAGTACTTC. Translation gives CATSDLQRERNEQYF. This sequence joins TRBV24-1 and TRBJ2-5; 8 bases agree with TRBD2. The V gene end was trimmed by 0 bases and the J gene end by 11 bases; junction bases not matched to a gene: 10. This CDR3 contains 15 residues. Germline CDR1 KGHDR, CDR2 SFDVKD.

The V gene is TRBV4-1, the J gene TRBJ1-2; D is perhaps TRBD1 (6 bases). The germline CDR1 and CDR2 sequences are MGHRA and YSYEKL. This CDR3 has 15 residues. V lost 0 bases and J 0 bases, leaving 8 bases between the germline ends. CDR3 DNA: TGCGCCAGCAGCCAAGATACAGGGACTAACTATGGCTACACCTTC. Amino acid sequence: CASSQDTGTNYGYTF.

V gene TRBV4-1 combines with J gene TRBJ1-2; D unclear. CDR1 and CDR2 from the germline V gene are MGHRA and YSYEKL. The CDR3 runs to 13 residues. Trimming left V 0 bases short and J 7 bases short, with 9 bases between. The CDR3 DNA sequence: TGCGCCAGCAGCCAAGAACTGAAGGGTGGCTACACCTTC. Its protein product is CASSQELKGGYTF.

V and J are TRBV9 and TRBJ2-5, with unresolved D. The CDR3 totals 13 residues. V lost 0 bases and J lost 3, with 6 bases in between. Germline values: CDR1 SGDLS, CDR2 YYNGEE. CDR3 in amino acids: CASSVGTEETQYF. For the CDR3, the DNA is TGTGCCAGCAGCGTAGGTACGGAAGAGACCCAGTACTTC.

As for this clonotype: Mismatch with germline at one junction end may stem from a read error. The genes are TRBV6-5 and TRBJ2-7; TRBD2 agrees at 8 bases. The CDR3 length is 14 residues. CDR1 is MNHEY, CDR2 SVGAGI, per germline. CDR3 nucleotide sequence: TGTGTCAGCAGCCGACTAGCGTCCTCCTACGAGCAGTACTTC. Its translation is CVSSRLASSYEQYF.

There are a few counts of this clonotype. CDR3 DNA: TGTGCCAGCAGCCCCATGCCCACCTACGAGCAGTACTTC. This gives the protein CASSPMPTYEQYF. The chain is built from TRBV9 and TRBJ2-7; the D is unclear. Trimming cost V 4 bases and J 2 bases, with 10 bases left between them. Germline-derived CDR1 and CDR2 are SGDLS and YYNGEE. CDR3 length: 13 residues.

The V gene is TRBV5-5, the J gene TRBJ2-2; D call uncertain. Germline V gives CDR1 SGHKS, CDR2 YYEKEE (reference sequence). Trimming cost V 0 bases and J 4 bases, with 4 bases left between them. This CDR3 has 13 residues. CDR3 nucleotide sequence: TGTGCCAGCAGCTTGGTAGCCACCGGGGAGCTGTTTTTT. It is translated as CASSLVATGELFF.

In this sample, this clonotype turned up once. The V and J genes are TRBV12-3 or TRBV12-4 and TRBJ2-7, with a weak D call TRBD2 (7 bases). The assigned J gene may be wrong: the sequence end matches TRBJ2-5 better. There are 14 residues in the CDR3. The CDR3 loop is CASTLHGGRETQYF. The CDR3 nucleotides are TGTGCCAGCACTCTCCACGGGGGGCGGGAGACCCAGTACTTC.

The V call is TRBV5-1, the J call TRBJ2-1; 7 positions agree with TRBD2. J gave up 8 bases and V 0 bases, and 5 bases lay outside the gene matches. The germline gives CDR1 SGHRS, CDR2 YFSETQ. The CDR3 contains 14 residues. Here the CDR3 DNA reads TGCGCCAGCAGCTTGGCTTGGGAGGGTGATGAGCAGTTCTTC. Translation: CASSLAWEGDEQFF.

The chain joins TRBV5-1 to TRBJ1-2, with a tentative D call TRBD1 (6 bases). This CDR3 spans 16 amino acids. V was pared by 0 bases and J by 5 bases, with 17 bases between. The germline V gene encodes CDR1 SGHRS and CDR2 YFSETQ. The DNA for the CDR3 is TGCGCCAGCAGCTTGGCCGGGGGCATTCTGGAGTATGGCTACACCTTC. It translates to CASSLAGGILEYGYTF.

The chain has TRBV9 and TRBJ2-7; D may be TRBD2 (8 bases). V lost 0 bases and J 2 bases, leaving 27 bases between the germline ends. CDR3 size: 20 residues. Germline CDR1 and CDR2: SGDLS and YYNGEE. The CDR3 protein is CASSVATGVAGIEVAYEQYF. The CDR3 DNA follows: TGTGCCAGCAGCGTAGCTACAGGGGTAGCGGGAATCGAGGTGGCCTACGAGCAGTACTTC.

The CDR3 DNA reads TGTGCCAGCAGCCTCGGGACTAGCGGGAGTCGTAGTACAGATACGCAGTATTTT. Protein sequence: CASSLGTSGSRSTDTQYF. This chain connects TRBV11-3 to TRBJ2-3, with TRBD2 matching over 14 bases. V was clipped by 5 bases and J by 3 bases; unmatched bases: 10. The CDR3 is 18 residues long. Looked up from germline, CDR1 is SGHNT and CDR2 is YENEEA.

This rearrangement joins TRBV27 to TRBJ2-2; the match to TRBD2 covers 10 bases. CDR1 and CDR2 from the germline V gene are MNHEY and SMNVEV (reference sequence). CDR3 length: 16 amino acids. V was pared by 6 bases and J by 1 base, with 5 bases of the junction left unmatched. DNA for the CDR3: TGTGCCAGCAGGCTTTCTAGCGGGGGGAACACCGGGGAGCTGTTTTTT. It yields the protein CASRLSSGGNTGELFF.

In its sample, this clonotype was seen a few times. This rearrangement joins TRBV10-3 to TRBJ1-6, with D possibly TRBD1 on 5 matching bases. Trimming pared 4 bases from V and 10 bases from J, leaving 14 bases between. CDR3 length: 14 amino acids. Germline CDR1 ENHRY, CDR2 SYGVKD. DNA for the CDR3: TGTGCCATCAGTGCCGGCGGAGGGGAGTCACCCCTCCACTTT. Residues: CAISAGGGESPLHF.

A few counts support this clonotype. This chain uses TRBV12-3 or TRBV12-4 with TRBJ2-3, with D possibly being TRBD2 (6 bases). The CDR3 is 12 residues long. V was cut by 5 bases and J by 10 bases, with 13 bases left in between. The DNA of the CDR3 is TGTGCCAGCAGTGGGACTCCCTCAGCGCAGTATTTT. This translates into CASSGTPSAQYF.

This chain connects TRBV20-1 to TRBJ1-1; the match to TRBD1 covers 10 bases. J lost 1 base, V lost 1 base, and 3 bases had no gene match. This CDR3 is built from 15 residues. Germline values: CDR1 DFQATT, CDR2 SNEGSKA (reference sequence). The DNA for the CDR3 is TGCAGTGCTAGAGCCCGGACAGGGGGGAACACTGAAGCTTTCTTT. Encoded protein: CSARARTGGNTEAFF.